This T cell receptor (beta chain) is from a study of T cell repertoires in cytomegalovirus infection. About the study: It can be stated that public TCR beta signatures indicated CMV infection as well as a matching HLA type.

TCRdb fed the reads into MiXCR, producing one record per CDR3 protein. The sample has fewer than 200,000 distinct CDR3 sequences; about a tenth are singletons. This CDR3 contains 12 residues. V gave up 6 bases and J gave up 6 bases, with 11 bases separating them. Germline V CDR1 and CDR2: DFQATT, SNEGSKA (reference sequence). The specimen sequenced was PBMCs. This clonotype was sampled from a human donor in good health (CMV status not recorded). Some clones in this sample may be carry-over from other donors' samples. The chain couples TRBV20-1 to TRBJ2-2; D gene unclear. CDR3 in amino acids: CSATPYAGELFF. The CDR3 nucleotides are TGCAGTGCAACCCCTTACGCCGGGGAGCTGTTTTTT.